A selection of T cell receptor beta chains follows, all from one sample in a study of vaccination and CD4 T cells after COVID-19. TCRdb reprocessed the PCR reads with MiXCR, giving one entry per CDR3 protein. This sample has 30,000 to 40,000 distinct CDR3 sequences, with around 35% found just once. Sequencing was performed on CD4+ T cells from blood, taken about 7 months after SARS-CoV-2 vaccination. Receptor source: a human donor who had recovered from COVID-19. Each CDR3 is given with its conserved first and last residue. D genes are given only for firm matches. Expanded clones get a size class; other rows say once, few or many, or leave the size out.

d_gene,abundance,v_gene,j_gene,CDR3nt,CDR3aa
.,.,TRBV15,TRBJ2-1,TGTGCCACCAGCAGAGGTTCGGCCTATGAGCAGTTCTTC,CATSRGSAYEQFF
TRBD1,.,TRBV7-9,TRBJ2-7,TGTGCCAGCAGCTCTTATCCGGGACAGGGGGCGTACGAGCAGTACTTC,CASSSYPGQGAYEQYF
.,.,TRBV4-2,TRBJ2-2,TGTGCCAGCAGCCAAGAGGGTCTCGACACCGGGGAGCTGTTTTTT,CASSQEGLDTGELFF
TRBD1,once,TRBV6-1,TRBJ1-1,TGTGCCAGCAGTCCGACAGGGAGGGGCACTGAAGCTTTCTTT,CASSPTGRGTEAFF
.,.,TRBV2,TRBJ1-1,TGTGCCAGCAGTACCTTCGGGGGGGAGAACACTGAAGCTTTCTTT,CASSTFGGENTEAFF
.,.,TRBV7-8,TRBJ2-7,TGTGCCAGCAGCGTCACGACTACGCGTTACGAGCAGTACTTC,CASSVTTTRYEQYF
.,.,TRBV19,TRBJ2-3,TGTGCCAGCAGGGAGCAGACAGCAGATACGCAGTATTTT,CASREQTADTQYF
.,.,TRBV7-9,TRBJ2-2,TGTGCCAGCAGTTCTAAACAGGGACAAACTCCCACCGGGGAGCTGTTTTTT,CASSSKQGQTPTGELFF
.,.,TRBV19,TRBJ1-2,TGTGCCAGTAGTGAAACAGCTAACTATGGCTACACCTTC,CASSETANYGYTF
TRBD1,few,TRBV28,TRBJ1-5,TGTGCCAGCAAAAGACAGGGCGGCGGACGGCAGCCCCAGCATTTT,CASKRQGGGRQPQHF
.,.,TRBV24-1,TRBJ1-2,TGTGCCACCAGTGACCACGACAGTCAGGGCTACACCTTC,CATSDHDSQGYTF
TRBD1,few,TRBV6-1,TRBJ1-6,TGTGCCAGCAGAAGGGACAGGAGTAATTCACCCCTCCACTTT,CASRRDRSNSPLHF
.,many,TRBV20-1,TRBJ1-5,TGCAGTGCTACCGGGGGGGTCAATCAGCCCCAGCATTTT,CSATGGVNQPQHF
.,.,TRBV28,TRBJ2-7,TGTGCCAGCAGCCAAAATGTGGGAGGAGGCTACGAGCAGTACTTC,CASSQNVGGGYEQYF
TRBD2,.,TRBV5-1,TRBJ2-5,TGCGCCAGCAGCCCCGGGACTAGCGGAAGTATGGAGACCCAGTACTTC,CASSPGTSGSMETQYF
TRBD1,.,TRBV20-1,TRBJ2-6,TGCAGTGCATTCGGACAGGGAGCTGGGGCCAACGTCCTGACTTTC,CSAFGQGAGANVLTF
.,.,TRBV28,TRBJ1-5,TGTGCCAGCACCCCAAACACGGATAGCAATCAGCCCCAGCATTTT,CASTPNTDSNQPQHF
.,few,TRBV28,TRBJ2-4,TGTGCCAGCAGTACACCTCGACTAGCCAAAAACATTCAGTACTTC,CASSTPRLAKNIQYF
TRBD1,.,TRBV6-1,TRBJ1-1,TGTGCCAGCAGAATAACAGGGGCTGAAGCTTTCTTT,CASRITGAEAFF
TRBD1,few,TRBV7-9,TRBJ1-1,TGTGCCAGCAGCCCCCGACAGGGGGGCACTGAAGCTTTCTTT,CASSPRQGGTEAFF
TRBD1,.,TRBV5-8,TRBJ2-3,TGTGCCAGCAGTTCTTCCCCCGACAGGGCTAGCACAGATACGCAGTATTTT,CASSSSPDRASTDTQYF
.,.,TRBV20-1,TRBJ2-7,TGCAGTGCCCAGGTCCCGGAGGGCTCCTACGAGCAGTACTTC,CSAQVPEGSYEQYF
TRBD2,.,TRBV28,TRBJ2-5,TGTGCCAGCCGAAAATCCGGGACTAGCGGGAGAGAGACCCAGTACTTC,CASRKSGTSGRETQYF
.,.,TRBV7-9,TRBJ2-5,TGTGCCAGCAGCCAAACTAGGCTCCAAGAGACCCAGTACTTC,CASSQTRLQETQYF
.,many,TRBV20-1,TRBJ1-5,TGCAGTGCTAGAGTGGCCCCGGGGGGCAATCAGCCCCAGCATTTT,CSARVAPGGNQPQHF
.,.,TRBV11-2,TRBJ2-7,TGTGCCAGCAGCTTAGCCGAGGGGTCGTCCTACGAGCAGTACTTC,CASSLAEGSSYEQYF
.,few,TRBV6-2/TRBV6-3,TRBJ1-5,TGTGCCAGCAGTTACTCGGGATACCGCAATCAGCCCCAGCATTTT,CASSYSGYRNQPQHF
.,.,TRBV27,TRBJ2-7,TGTGCCAGCAGTTCGAAAGGGGTCTACGAGCAGTACTTC,CASSSKGVYEQYF
.,.,TRBV19,TRBJ2-6,TGTGCCAGTAGTGACTCCGGGACCCTGGGGGCCAACGTCCTGACTTTC,CASSDSGTLGANVLTF
.,.,TRBV28,TRBJ1-1,TGTGCCAGCACCATTGTAACGGGCACTGAAGCTTTCTTT,CASTIVTGTEAFF
.,.,TRBV28,TRBJ2-7,TGTGCCAGCATCCTAACAGGGTCCTACGAGCAGTACTTC,CASILTGSYEQYF
TRBD2,.,TRBV20-1,TRBJ2-7,TGCAGTGCCGGACTAGCGGGAGGTTGGGAGCAGTACTTC,CSAGLAGGWEQYF
.,.,TRBV7-2,TRBJ2-2,TGTGCCAGCAGCTTTCAGGGCGCCGGGGAGCTGTTTTTT,CASSFQGAGELFF
.,.,TRBV28,TRBJ2-7,TGTGCCAGCAGTTCCCTCCGGGACTTAGCCTACGAGCAGTACTTC,CASSSLRDLAYEQYF
.,once,TRBV7-9,TRBJ2-1,TGTGCCAGCAGCTTAGGAAGCACGCACTACAATGAGCAGTTCTTC,CASSLGSTHYNEQFF
.,.,TRBV7-2,TRBJ2-7,TGTGCCAGCAGCTTAGAACTAGCCCACGAGCAGTACTTC,CASSLELAHEQYF
.,few,TRBV5-4,TRBJ2-4,TGTGCCAGCACCTCAGGCGGGAAGGACATTCAGTACTTC,CASTSGGKDIQYF
TRBD2,.,TRBV27,TRBJ2-1,TGTGCCAGCCGAACCGGGACTAGCGACTACAATGAGCAGTTCTTC,CASRTGTSDYNEQFF
.,few,TRBV10-3,TRBJ1-1,TGTGCCATCAGTGAGGAGGCAGACGGAGAAGCTTTCTTT,CAISEEADGEAFF
TRBD2,.,TRBV27,TRBJ2-7,TGTGCCAGCAGTTTAAACGGGGGGGCGCTTACCGAGCAGTACTTC,CASSLNGGALTEQYF
TRBD1,.,TRBV20-1,TRBJ2-1,TGCAGCGCCACAGGGGGCCTAAACCGAGGGCCCGGTTACAATGAGCAGTTCTTC,CSATGGLNRGPGYNEQFF
.,.,TRBV20-1,TRBJ1-2,TGCAGTGCTAGAGGAAACCTCCGACAGGTTAATTACTATGGCTACACCTTC,CSARGNLRQVNYYGYTF
.,.,TRBV20-1,TRBJ1-6,TGCAGTGCTGAAGACCCGAAAGTGGGAACGACTCCCCTCCACTTT,CSAEDPKVGTTPLHF
.,few,TRBV27,TRBJ1-5,TGTGCCAGCAGTCCAGACTATAGCAATCAGCCCCAGCATTTT,CASSPDYSNQPQHF
TRBD2,.,TRBV20-1,TRBJ2-3,TGCAGTGCTGCCCCATCTGCGGGAGGTACTTCTACGCAGTATTTT,CSAAPSAGGTSTQYF
.,few,TRBV27,TRBJ1-5,TGTGCCAGCAGTTCCCCTAATCAGCCCCAGCATTTT,CASSSPNQPQHF
TRBD2,few,TRBV7-9,TRBJ2-7,TGTGCCAGCGGCGGGAGGGCCTCCTACGAGCAGTACTTC,CASGGRASYEQYF
.,.,TRBV7-2,TRBJ2-7,TGTGCCAGCAGCTTATTTGCGGGACAGACTGTCTACGAGCAGTACTTC,CASSLFAGQTVYEQYF